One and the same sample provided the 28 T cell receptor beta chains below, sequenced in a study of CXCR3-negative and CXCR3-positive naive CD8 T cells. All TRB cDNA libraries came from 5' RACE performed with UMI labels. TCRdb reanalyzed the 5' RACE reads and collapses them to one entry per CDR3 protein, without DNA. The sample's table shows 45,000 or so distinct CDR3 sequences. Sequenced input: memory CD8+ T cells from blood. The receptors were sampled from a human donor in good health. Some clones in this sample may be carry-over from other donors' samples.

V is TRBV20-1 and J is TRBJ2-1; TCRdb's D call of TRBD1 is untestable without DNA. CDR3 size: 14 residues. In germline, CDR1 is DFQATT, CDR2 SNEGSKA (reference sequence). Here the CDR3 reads CSAYDGQGAGEQFF.

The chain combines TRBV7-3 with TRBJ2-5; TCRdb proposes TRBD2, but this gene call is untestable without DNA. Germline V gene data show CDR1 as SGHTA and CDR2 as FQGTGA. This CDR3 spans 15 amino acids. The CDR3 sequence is CASSLTGWGGETQYF.

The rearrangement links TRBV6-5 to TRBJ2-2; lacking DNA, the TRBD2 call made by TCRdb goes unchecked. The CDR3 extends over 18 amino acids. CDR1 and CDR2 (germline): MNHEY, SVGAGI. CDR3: CASSYYQIRGGKTGELFF.

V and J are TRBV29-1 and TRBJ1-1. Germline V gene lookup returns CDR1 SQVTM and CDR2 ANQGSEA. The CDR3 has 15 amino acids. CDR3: CSVGGGVKVDTEAFF.

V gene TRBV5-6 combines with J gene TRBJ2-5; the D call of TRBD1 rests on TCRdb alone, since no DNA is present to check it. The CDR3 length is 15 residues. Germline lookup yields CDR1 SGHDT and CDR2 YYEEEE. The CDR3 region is CASRDGTRLQETQYF.

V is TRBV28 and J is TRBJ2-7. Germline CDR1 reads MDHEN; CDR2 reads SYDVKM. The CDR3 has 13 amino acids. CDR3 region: CASSLRGSYEQYF. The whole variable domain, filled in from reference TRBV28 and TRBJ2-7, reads DVKVTQSSRYLVKRTGEKVFLECVQDMDHENMFWYRQDPGLGLRLIYFSYDVKMKEKGDIPEGYSVSREKKERFSLILESASTNQTSMYLCASSLRGSYEQYFGPGTRLTVT.

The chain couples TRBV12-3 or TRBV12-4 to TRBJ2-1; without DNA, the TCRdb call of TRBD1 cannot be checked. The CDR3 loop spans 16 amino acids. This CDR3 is CASSLNRGLGTNEQFF.

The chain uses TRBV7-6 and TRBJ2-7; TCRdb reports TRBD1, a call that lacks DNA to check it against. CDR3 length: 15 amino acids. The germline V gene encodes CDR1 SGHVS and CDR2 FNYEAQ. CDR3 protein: CASSRGGGNEGEQYF.

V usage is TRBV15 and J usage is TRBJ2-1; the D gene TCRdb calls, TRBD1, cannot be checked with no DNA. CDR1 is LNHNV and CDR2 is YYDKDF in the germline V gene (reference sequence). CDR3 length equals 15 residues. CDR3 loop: CATSRNRDSYNEQFF.

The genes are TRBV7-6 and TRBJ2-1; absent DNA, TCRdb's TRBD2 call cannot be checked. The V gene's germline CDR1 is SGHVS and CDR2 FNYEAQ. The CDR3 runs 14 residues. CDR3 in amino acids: CASSLGTSGDEQFF.

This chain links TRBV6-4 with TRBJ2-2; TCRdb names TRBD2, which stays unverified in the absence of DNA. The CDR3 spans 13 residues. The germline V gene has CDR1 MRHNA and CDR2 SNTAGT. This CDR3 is CASSETSTGELFF.

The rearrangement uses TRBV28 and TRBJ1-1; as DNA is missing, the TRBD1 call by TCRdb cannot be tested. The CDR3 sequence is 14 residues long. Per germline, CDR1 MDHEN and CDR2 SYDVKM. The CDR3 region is CASSLRGMNTEAFF.

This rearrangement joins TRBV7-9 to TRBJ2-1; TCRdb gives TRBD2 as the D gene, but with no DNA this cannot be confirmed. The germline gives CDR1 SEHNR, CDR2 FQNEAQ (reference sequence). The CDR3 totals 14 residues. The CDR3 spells CASSSGLAANEQFF.

The CDR3 sequence: CASSYPGSPNVLTF. The gene calls are TRBV6-5 and TRBJ2-6; TCRdb reports TRBD2, a call that lacks DNA to check it against. The CDR3 is made up of 14 amino acids. CDR1 and CDR2 (germline): MNHEY, SVGAGI.

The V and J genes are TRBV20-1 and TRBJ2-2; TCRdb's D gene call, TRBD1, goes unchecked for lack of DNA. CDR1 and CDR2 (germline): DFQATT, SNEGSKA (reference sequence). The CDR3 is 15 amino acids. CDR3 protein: CSARDEGANTGELFF.

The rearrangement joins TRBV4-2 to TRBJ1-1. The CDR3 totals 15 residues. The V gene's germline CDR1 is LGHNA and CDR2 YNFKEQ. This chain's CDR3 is CASSQVAGTGTEAFF.

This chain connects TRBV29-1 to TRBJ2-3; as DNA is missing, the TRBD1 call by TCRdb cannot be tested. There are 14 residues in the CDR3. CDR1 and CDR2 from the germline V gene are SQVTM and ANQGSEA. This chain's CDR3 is CSALRGVRTDTQYF.

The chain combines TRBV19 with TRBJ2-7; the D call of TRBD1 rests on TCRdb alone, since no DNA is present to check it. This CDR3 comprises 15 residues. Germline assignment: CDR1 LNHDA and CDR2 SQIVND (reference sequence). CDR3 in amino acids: CASSNPEDRFGEQYF.

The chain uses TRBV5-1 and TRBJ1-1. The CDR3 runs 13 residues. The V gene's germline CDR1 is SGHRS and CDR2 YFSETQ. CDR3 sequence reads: CASSGGRNTEAFF.

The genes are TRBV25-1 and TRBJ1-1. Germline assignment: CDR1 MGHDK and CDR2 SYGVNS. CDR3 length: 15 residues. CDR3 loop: CASSEFSSQNTEAFF.

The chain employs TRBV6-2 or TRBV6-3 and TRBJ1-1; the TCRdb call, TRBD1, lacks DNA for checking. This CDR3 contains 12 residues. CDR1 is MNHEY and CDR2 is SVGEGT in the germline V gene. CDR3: CASSDRGTEAFF.

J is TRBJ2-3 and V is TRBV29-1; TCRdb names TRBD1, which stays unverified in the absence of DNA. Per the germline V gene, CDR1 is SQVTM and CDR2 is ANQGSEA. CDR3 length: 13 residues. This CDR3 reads CSAPMAGADTQYF.

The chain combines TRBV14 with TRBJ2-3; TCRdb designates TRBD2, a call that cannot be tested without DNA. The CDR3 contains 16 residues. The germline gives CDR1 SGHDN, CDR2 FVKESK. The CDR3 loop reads CASSHWDGRATDTQYF. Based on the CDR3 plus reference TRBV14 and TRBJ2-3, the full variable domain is EAGVTQFPSHSVIEKGQTVTLRCDPISGHDNLYWYRRVMGKEIKFLLHFVKESKQDESGMPNNRFLAERTGGTYSTLKVQPAELEDSGVYFCASSHWDGRATDTQYFGPGTRLTVL.

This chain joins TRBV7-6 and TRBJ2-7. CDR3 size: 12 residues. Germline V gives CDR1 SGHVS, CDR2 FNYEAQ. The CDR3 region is CASSPSTYEQYF.

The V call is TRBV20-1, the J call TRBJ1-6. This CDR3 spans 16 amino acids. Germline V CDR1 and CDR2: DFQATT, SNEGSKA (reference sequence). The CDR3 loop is CSARDLSQSYNSPLHF.

The CDR3 here is CSARDPSGSYEQYF. J is TRBJ2-7 and V is TRBV20-1. There are 14 residues in the CDR3. Per germline, CDR1 DFQATT and CDR2 SNEGSKA (reference sequence).

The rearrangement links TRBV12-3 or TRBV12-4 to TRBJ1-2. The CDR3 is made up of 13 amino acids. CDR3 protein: CASSYGINYGYTF.

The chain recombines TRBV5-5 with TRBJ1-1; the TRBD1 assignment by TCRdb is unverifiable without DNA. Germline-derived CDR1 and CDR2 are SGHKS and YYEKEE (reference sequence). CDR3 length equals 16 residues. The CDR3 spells CASSLDTGNMNTEAFF.